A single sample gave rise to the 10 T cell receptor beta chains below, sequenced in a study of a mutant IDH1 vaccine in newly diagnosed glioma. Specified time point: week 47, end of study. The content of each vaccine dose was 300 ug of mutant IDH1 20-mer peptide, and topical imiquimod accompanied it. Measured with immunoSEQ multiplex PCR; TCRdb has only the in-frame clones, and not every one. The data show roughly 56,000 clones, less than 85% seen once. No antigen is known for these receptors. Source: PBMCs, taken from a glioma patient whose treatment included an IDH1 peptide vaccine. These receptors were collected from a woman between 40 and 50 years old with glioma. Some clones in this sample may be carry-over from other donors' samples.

In nucleotides, the CDR3 is TGCGCCAGCAGCCAAGACACCAGTAACCTCTATGGCTACACCTTC. Residues: CASSQDTSNLYGYTF. The chain recombines TRBV4-1 with TRBJ1-2; D is ambiguous. The V and J ends lost 0 bases and 4 bases respectively, with 12 bases between them. CDR3 length equals 15 residues. CDR1 is MGHRA, CDR2 YSYEKL, per germline.

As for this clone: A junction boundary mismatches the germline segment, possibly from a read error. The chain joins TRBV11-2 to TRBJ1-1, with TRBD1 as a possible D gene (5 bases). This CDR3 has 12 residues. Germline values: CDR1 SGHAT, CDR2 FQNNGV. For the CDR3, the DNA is TGTGCCAGCAGCTTATTCACGGACGGGACGGTTTTT. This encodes CASSLFTDGTVF.

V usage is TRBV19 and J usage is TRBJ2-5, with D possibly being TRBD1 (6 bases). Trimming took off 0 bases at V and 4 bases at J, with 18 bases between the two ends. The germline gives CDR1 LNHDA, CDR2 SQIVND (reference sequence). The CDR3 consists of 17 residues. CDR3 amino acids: CASSIEKSRDIGETQYF. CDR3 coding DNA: TGTGCCAGTAGTATAGAAAAGTCCCGGGACATCGGAGAGACCCAGTACTTC.

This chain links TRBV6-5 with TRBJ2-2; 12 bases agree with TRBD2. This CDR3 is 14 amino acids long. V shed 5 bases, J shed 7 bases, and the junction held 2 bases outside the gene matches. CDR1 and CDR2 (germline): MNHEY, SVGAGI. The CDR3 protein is CASSQGLAGGELFF. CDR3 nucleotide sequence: TGTGCCAGCAGTCAGGGACTAGCGGGCGGGGAGCTGTTTTTT.

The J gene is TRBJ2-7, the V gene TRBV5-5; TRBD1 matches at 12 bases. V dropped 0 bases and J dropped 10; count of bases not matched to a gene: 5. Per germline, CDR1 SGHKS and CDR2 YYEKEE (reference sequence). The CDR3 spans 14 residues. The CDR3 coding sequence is TGTGCCAGCAGCTTGGGGGACAGGGGGCTTGTTCAGTACTTC. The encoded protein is CASSLGDRGLVQYF.

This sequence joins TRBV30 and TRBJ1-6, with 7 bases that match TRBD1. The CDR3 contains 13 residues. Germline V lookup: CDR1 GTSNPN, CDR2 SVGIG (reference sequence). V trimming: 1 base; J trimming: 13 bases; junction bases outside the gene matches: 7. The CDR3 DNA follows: TGTGCCTGGAGTGGCCCGACAGGGAATCCCCTCCACTTT. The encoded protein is CAWSGPTGNPLHF.

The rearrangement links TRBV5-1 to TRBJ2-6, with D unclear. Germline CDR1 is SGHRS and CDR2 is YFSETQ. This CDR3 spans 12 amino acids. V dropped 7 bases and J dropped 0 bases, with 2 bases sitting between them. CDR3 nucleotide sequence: TGCGCCAGCGTCTCTGGGGCCAACGTCCTGACTTTC. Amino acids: CASVSGANVLTF.

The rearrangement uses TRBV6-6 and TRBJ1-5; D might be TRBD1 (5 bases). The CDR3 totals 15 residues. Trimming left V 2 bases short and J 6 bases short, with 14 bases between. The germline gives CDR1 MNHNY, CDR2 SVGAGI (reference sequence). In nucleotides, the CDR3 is TGTGCCAGCAGTTACACCGGGGGATCGTCTCAGCCCCAGCATTTT. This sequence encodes CASSYTGGSSQPQHF.

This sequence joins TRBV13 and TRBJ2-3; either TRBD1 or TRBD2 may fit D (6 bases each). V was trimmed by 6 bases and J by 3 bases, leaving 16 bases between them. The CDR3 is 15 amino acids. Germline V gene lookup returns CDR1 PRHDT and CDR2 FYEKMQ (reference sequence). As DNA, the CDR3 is TGTGCCAGCAGATCGACGGGGGCAGGGACAGATACGCAGTATTTT. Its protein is CASRSTGAGTDTQYF.

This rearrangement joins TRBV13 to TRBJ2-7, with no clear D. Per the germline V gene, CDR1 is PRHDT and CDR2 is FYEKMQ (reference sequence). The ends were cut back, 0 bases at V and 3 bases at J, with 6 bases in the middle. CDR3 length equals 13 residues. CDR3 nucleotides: TGTGCCAGCAGCTTAGGACGAAACTACGAGCAGTACTTC. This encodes CASSLGRNYEQYF.